Below, 10 T cell receptor beta chains from the same sample are listed, as sequenced in a study of Tregs in tolerant kidney transplant recipients. TCRdb's table, derived via immunoSEQ multiplex PCR, lists solely in-frame clones and lacks some. There are about 110,000 clones in the sample; 90% occur only once, and roughly 0.31% lies in the top ten. The sequences come from CD4+ T cells from blood, collected before the transplant. These receptors all stem from a human donor who received a combined kidney and bone marrow transplant.

V gene TRBV7-9 combines with J gene TRBJ2-2; D not resolved. CDR1 SEHNR and CDR2 FQNEAQ come from the germline V gene (reference sequence). The V and J ends lost 2 bases and 2 bases respectively, with 3 bases between them. This CDR3 spans 13 amino acids. For the CDR3, the DNA is TGTGCCAGCAGCTTATCTAACACCGGGGAGCTGTTTTTT. Encoded protein: CASSLSNTGELFF. Full variable domain (rest looked up from reference TRBV7-9 and TRBJ2-2): DTGVSQNPRHKITKRGQNVTFRCDPISEHNRLYWYRQTLGQGPEFLTYFQNEAQLEKSRLLSDRFSAERPKGSFSTLEIQRTEQGDSAMYLCASSLSNTGELFFGEGSRLTVL.

This clone has just a few counts. The chain has TRBV29-1 and TRBJ2-1, with 7 nucleotides matching TRBD2. The length of the CDR3 is 14 residues. Trimming cost V 7 bases and J 4 bases; bases outside gene matches: 10. The germline V gene has CDR1 SQVTM and CDR2 ANQGSEA. CDR3 DNA: TGCAGCGCCCAGAGGGCTAGCGGATACAATGAGCAGTTCTTC. Its protein is CSAQRASGYNEQFF.

The chain combines TRBV6-6 with TRBJ2-7, with TRBD1 matching over 8 bases. The CDR3 spans 15 residues. V shed 0 bases and J 9 bases; nucleotides not matched to a gene: 10. Germline assignment: CDR1 MNHNY and CDR2 SVGAGI (reference sequence). Written as DNA, the CDR3 is TGTGCCAGCAGTTACTCTGGCAGGGGGCTACGTGGGCAGTACTTC. Translated, it gives CASSYSGRGLRGQYF.

In its sample, this clone was seen a few times. The chain joins TRBV7-9 to TRBJ1-3; maybe TRBD1 (5 bases). Trimming took 6 bases from V and 0 from J, leaving 9 bases between them. CDR1 and CDR2 from the germline V gene are SEHNR and FQNEAQ (reference sequence). CDR3 length: 14 amino acids. The CDR3 sequence: CASSYRGSGNTIYF. The CDR3 DNA reads TGTGCCAGCAGTTATAGGGGCTCTGGAAACACCATATATTTT.

CDR3 nucleotides: TGTGCCACCAGCAGACATCAGGGGGCATACGGAGCTTTCTTT. Its protein product is CATSRHQGAYGAFF. The chain recombines TRBV15 with TRBJ1-1, with TRBD1 identical over 8 bases. The junction had 9 bases not matched to a gene; V was cut back by 2 bases and J by 10 bases. Per germline, CDR1 LNHNV and CDR2 YYDKDF (reference sequence). The CDR3 consists of 14 residues.

With regard to this clone: This specimen includes other DNA sequences encoding the same CDR3. This chain connects TRBV5-1 to TRBJ2-1; 11 positions agree with TRBD2. The CDR3 contains 15 residues. Germline V gives CDR1 SGHRS, CDR2 YFSETQ. Trimming took 0 bases from V and 6 from J; bases not matched to a gene: 2. In DNA form, the CDR3 reads TGCGCCAGCAGCTTGGTACTAGCGGGAGTCAATGAGCAGTTCTTC. This codes for CASSLVLAGVNEQFF.

The chain has TRBV11-3 and TRBJ2-1; 8 bases line up with TRBD2. This CDR3 has 16 amino acids. In germline, CDR1 is SGHNT, CDR2 YENEEA. Trimming at V came to 1 base and at J to 6 bases, leaving 8 bases not matched to a gene. CDR3 DNA: TGTGCCAGCAGCTTAGGGGCGCGGGGGGCCCTCAATGAGCAGTTCTTC. Residues: CASSLGARGALNEQFF.

The rearrangement links TRBV27 to TRBJ2-3; 11 bases are shared with TRBD1. The ends lost 5 bases at V and 5 bases at J; junction bases unmatched: 12. Germline assignment: CDR1 MNHEY and CDR2 SMNVEV (reference sequence). There are 17 residues in the CDR3. This CDR3 is CASSLHRDRGEKDTQYF. The CDR3 DNA sequence: TGTGCCAGCAGTCTTCACCGGGACAGGGGGGAAAAAGATACGCAGTATTTT.

This chain connects TRBV14 to TRBJ2-4; D gene uncertain. The CDR3 has 12 residues. V lost 3 bases and J lost 8, with 8 bases in between. Germline V gene sequence: CDR1 SGHDN, CDR2 FVKESK. Here the CDR3 reads CASSQISDIQYF. The DNA for the CDR3 is TGTGCCAGCAGCCAGATTTCGGACATTCAGTACTTC. The complete variable domain, with remaining parts taken from reference TRBV14 and TRBJ2-4, reads EAGVTQFPSHSVIEKGQTVTLRCDPISGHDNLYWYRRVMGKEIKFLLHFVKESKQDESGMPNNRFLAERTGGTYSTLKVQPAELEDSGVYFCASSQISDIQYFGAGTRLSVL.

The chain is built from TRBV11-2 and TRBJ1-4; D ambiguous. The V end was cut by 5 bases, the J end by 5 bases, with 18 bases between. There are 16 residues in the CDR3. Germline CDR1 reads SGHAT; CDR2 reads FQNNGV. The CDR3 coding sequence is TGTGCCAGCAGCCCCCGGATGGGTTTGAGGAATGAAAAACTGTTTTTT. It encodes CASSPRMGLRNEKLFF.